This T cell receptor beta chain was obtained from a study of cytomegalovirus exposure and HLA in healthy donors. Overall study results and limits: A later analysis found most CMV-associated TCR beta chains apparently HLA-restricted.

V gave up 0 bases and J gave up 5 bases, with 14 bases separating them. Germline values: CDR1 SGHRS, CDR2 YFSETQ. CDR3 length equals 15 residues. The study ran its PCR with 60 Vbeta and 13 Jbeta primers. Libraries were prepared by immunoSEQ multiplex PCR; TCRdb keeps only in-frame clonotypes and omits some of them. This sample's table has some 46,000 clones. Worth noting for this clone: Its target is unknown.

The rearrangement uses TRBV5-1 and TRBJ1-1; D is undetermined. Sequenced input: PBMCs. This sequence originates from a male donor in good health and CMV-seronegative. The CDR3 region is CASSLGGGLSTEAFF. CDR3 sequence (DNA): TGCGCCAGCAGCTTGGGGGGAGGGCTGTCAACTGAAGCTTTCTTT.